The T cell receptor beta chain described here comes from a study of blood T cell repertoires in COVID-19. About the research overall: There were acute and convalescent COVID-19 samples, and they came from the United States, Italy and Spain. The analysed material was cDNA or gDNA that came from T cells, B-cell-depleted T cells, or PBMCs.

Germline assignment: CDR1 SGHTA and CDR2 FQGTGA. The CDR3 spans 17 residues. Trimming cost V 2 bases and J 6 bases, with 21 bases left between them. In the authors' methods: Estimates of nucleated cell counts were drawn from the amplification of reference gene primers. Repertoires were generated with immunoSEQ multiplex PCR, while TCRdb's copy carries only in-frame clones and drops some. The V and J calls and clone size are taken from that table; D and trimming were inferred from the DNA. The repertoire holds about 330,000 clones, with about 89% as singletons. This clone was seen a single time. Input material: peripheral blood. V usage is TRBV7-3 and J usage is TRBJ2-3, with D uncertain. This receptor was taken from a man in his late teens or twenties who had recovered from COVID-19. CDR3 in amino acids: CASSLVPGGTKRDTQYF. The CDR3 bases are TGTGCCAGCAGCTTAGTCCCCGGCGGAACGAAGAGGGATACGCAGTATTTT.